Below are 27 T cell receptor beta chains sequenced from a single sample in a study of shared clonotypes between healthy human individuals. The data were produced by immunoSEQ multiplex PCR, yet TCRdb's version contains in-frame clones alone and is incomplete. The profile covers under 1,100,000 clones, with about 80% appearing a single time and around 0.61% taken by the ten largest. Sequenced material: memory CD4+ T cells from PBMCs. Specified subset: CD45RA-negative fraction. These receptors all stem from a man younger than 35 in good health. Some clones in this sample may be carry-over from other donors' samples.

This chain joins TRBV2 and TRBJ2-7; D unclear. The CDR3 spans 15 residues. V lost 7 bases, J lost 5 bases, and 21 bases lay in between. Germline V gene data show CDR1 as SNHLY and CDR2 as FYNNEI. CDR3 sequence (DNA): TGTGCCAGCAAGCTAAGGTCCCGGTTGATCCACGAGCAGTACTTC. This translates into CASKLRSRLIHEQYF.

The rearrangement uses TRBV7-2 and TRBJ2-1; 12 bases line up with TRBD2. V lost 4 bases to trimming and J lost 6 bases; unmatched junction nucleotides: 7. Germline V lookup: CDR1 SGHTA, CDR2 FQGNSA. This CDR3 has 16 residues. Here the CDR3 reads CASSSSGTSGSNEQFF. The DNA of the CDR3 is TGTGCCAGCAGCTCTTCGGGGACTAGCGGGTCCAATGAGCAGTTCTTC.

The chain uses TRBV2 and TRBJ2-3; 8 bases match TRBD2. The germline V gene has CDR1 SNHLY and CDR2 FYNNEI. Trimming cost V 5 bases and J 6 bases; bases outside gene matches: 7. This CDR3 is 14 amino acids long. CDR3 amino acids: CASSLQRETDTQYF. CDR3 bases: TGTGCCAGCAGTCTCCAGCGGGAGACCGATACGCAGTATTTT.

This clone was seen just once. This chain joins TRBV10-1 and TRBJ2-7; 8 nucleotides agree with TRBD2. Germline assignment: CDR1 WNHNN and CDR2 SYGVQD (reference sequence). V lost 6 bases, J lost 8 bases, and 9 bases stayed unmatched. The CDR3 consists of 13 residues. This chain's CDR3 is CASSRGGLGQQYF. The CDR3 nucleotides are TGCGCCAGCAGCCGGGGGGGACTTGGACAGCAGTACTTC.

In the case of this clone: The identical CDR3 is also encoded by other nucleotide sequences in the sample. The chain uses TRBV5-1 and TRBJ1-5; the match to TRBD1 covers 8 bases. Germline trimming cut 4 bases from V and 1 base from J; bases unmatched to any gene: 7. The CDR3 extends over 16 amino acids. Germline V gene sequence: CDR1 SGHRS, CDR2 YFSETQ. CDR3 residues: CASSLGQGGSNQPQHF. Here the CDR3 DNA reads TGCGCCAGCAGCCTAGGACAGGGTGGCAGCAATCAGCCCCAGCATTTT.

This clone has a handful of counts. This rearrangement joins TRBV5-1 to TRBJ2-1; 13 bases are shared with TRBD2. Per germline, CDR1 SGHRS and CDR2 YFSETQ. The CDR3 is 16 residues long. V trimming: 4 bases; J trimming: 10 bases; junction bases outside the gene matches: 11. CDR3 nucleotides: TGCGCCAGCAGCATAGGGACTAGCGGGATGAGGTGGGAGCAGTTCTTC. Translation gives CASSIGTSGMRWEQFF. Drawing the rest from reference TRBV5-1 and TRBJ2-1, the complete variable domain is KAGVTQTPRYLIKTRGQQVTLSCSPISGHRSVSWYQQTPGQGLQFLFEYFSETQRNKGNFPGRFSGRQFSNSRSEMNVSTLELGDSALYLCASSIGTSGMRWEQFFGPGTRLTVL.

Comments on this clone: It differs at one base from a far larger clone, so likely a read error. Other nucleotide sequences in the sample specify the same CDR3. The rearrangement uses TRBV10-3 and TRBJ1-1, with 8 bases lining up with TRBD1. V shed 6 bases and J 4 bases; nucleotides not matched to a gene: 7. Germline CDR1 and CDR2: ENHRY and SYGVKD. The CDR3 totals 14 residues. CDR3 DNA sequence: TGTGCCATCAGCTCCGACAGGGGTAGCACTGAAGCTTTCTTT. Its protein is CAISSDRGSTEAFF.

The CDR3 DNA is TGCGCCAGCACCCTGGGGGTAGCGAGCTACAATGAGCAGTTCTTC. Its translation is CASTLGVASYNEQFF. The V gene is TRBV5-1, the J gene TRBJ2-1; D is possibly TRBD1 or TRBD2 (5 bases each). The CDR3 runs to 15 residues. The ends were cut back, 6 bases at V and 3 bases at J, with 16 bases in the middle. The germline V gene encodes CDR1 SGHRS and CDR2 YFSETQ.

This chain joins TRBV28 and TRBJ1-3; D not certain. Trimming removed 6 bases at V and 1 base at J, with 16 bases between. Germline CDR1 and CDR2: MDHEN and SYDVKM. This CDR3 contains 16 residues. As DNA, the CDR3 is TGTGCCAGCAGACCATCCATCGGCTCGTCTGGAAACACCATATATTTT. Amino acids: CASRPSIGSSGNTIYF.

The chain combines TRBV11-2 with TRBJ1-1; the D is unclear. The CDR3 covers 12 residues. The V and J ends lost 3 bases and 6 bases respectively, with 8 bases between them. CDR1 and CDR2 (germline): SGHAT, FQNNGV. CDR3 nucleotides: TGTGCCAGCAGCTTTGGGGTGGCTGAAGCTTTCTTT. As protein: CASSFGVAEAFF. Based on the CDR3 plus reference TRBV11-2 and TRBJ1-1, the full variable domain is EAGVAQSPRYKIIEKRQSVAFWCNPISGHATLYWYQQILGQGPKLLIQFQNNGVVDDSQLPKDRFSAERLKGVDSTLKIQPAKLEDSAVYLCASSFGVAEAFFGQGTRLTVV.

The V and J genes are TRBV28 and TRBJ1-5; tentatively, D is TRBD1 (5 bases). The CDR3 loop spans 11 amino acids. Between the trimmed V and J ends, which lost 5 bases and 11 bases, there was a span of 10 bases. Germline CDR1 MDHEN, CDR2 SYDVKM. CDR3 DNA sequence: TGTGCCAGCAGTGGGACCTTGGCCCAGCATTTT. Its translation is CASSGTLAQHF. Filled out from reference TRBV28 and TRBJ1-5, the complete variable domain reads DVKVTQSSRYLVKRTGEKVFLECVQDMDHENMFWYRQDPGLGLRLIYFSYDVKMKEKGDIPEGYSVSREKKERFSLILESASTNQTSMYLCASSGTLAQHFGDGTRLSIL.

The CDR3 DNA reads as TGTGCCAGTAGTGTACAGGGAAACGGCCAAGAGACCCAGTACTTC. Protein sequence: CASSVQGNGQETQYF. The chain is built from TRBV19 and TRBJ2-5; D may be TRBD1 (6 bases). Germline V gene lookup returns CDR1 LNHDA and CDR2 SQIVND (reference sequence). The CDR3 spans 15 residues. V dropped 5 bases and J dropped 1 base, with 14 bases sitting between them.

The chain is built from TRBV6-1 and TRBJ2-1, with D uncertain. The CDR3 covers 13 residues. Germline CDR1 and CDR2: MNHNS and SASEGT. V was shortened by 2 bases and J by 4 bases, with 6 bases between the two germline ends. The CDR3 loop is CASSELVYNEQFF. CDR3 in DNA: TGTGCCAGCAGTGAACTAGTGTACAATGAGCAGTTCTTC.

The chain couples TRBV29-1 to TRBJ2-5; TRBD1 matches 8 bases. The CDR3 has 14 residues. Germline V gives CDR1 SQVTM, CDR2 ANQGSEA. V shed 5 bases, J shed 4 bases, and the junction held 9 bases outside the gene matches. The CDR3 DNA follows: TGCAGCGTTACGACAGGGGTTCGGATAGAGACCCAGTACTTC. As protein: CSVTTGVRIETQYF.

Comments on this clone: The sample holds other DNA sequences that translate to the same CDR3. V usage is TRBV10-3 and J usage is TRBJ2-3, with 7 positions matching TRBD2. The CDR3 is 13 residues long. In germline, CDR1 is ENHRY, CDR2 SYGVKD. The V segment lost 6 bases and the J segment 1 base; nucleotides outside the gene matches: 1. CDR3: CAIRSGGTDTQYF. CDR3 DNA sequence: TGTGCCATCAGAAGCGGGGGCACAGATACGCAGTATTTT.

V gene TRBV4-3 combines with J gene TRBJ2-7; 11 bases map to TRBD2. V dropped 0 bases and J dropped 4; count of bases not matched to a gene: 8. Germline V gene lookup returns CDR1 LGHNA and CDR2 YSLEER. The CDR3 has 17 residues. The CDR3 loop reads CASSQERTSGGDYEQYF. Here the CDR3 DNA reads TGCGCCAGCAGCCAAGAGAGAACTAGCGGGGGAGATTACGAGCAGTACTTC.

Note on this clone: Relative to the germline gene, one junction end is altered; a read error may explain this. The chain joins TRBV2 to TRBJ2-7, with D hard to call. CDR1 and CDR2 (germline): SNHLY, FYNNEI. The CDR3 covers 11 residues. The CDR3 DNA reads TGTGCCAGCAGTCAAGCCTACGAGCAGTACTTC. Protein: CASSQAYEQYF. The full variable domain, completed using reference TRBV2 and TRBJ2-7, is EPEVTQTPSHQVTQMGQEVILRCVPISNHLYFYWYRQILGQKVEFLVSFYNNEISEKSEIFDDQFSVERPDGSNFTLKIRSTKLEDSAMYFCASSQAYEQYFGPGTRLTVT.

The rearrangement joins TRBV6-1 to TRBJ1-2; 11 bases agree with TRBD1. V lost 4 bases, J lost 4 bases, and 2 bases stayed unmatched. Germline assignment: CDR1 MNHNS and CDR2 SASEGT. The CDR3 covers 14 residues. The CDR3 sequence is CASSVGTGGYGYTF. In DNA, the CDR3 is TGTGCCAGCAGTGTCGGGACAGGGGGCTATGGCTACACCTTC.

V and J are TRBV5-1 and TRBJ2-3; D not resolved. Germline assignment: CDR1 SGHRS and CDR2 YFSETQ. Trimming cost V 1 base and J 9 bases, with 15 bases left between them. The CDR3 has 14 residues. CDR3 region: CASSLSVADTTQYF. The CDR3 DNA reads TGCGCCAGCAGCTTGTCAGTAGCCGATACGACGCAGTATTTT. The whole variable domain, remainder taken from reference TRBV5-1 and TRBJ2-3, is KAGVTQTPRYLIKTRGQQVTLSCSPISGHRSVSWYQQTPGQGLQFLFEYFSETQRNKGNFPGRFSGRQFSNSRSEMNVSTLELGDSALYLCASSLSVADTTQYFGPGTRLTVL.

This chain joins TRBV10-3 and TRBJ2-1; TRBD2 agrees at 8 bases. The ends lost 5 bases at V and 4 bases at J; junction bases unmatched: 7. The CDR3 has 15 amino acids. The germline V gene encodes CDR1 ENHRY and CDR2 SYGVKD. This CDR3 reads CAISTRAGGYNEQFF. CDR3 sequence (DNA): TGTGCCATCAGTACTAGGGCGGGAGGATACAATGAGCAGTTCTTC.

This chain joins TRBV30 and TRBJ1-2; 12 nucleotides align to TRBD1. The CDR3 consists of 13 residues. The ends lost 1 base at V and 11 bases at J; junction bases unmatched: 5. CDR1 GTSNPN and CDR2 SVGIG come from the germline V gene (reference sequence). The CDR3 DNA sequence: TGTGCCTGGAGTGCGGGACAGGGGGCCTCATACACCTTC. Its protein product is CAWSAGQGASYTF.

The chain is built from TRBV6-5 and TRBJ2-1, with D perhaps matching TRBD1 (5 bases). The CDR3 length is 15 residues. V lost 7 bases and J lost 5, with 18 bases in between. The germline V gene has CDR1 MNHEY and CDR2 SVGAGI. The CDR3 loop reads CASTSGLRLDNEQFF. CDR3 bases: TGTGCCAGCACATCAGGGTTGCGGTTGGACAATGAGCAGTTCTTC.

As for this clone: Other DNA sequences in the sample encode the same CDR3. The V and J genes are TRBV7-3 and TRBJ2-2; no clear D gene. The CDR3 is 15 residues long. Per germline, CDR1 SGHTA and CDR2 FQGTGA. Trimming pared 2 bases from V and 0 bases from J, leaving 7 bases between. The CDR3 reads CASSLGGTNTGELFF. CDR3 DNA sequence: TGTGCCAGCAGCTTAGGCGGAACGAACACCGGGGAGCTGTTTTTT.

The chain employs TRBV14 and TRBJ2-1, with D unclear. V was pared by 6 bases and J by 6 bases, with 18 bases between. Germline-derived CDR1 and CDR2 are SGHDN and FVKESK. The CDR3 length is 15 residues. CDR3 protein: CASRPFYAVSNEQFF. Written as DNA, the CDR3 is TGTGCCAGCAGACCATTTTATGCGGTTTCCAATGAGCAGTTCTTC.

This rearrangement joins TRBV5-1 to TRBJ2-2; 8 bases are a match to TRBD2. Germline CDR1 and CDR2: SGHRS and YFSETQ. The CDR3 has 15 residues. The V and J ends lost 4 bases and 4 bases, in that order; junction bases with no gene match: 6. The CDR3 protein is CASSPGTSITGELFF. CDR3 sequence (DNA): TGCGCCAGCAGCCCCGGGACTAGTATCACCGGGGAGCTGTTTTTT.

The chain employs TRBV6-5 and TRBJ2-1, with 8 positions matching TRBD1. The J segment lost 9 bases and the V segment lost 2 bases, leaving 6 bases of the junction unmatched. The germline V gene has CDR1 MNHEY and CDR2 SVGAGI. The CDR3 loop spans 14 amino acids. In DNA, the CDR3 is TGTGCCAGCAGTTACAGGGCAGGGGGCGGTGAGCAGTTCTTC. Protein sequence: CASSYRAGGGEQFF.

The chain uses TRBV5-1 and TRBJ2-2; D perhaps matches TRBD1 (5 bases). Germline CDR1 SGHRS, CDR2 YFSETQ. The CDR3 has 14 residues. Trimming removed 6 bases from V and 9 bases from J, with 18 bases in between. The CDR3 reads CASTPTETRRELFF. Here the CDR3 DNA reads TGCGCCAGCACTCCGACAGAGACTCGTCGGGAGCTGTTTTTT.